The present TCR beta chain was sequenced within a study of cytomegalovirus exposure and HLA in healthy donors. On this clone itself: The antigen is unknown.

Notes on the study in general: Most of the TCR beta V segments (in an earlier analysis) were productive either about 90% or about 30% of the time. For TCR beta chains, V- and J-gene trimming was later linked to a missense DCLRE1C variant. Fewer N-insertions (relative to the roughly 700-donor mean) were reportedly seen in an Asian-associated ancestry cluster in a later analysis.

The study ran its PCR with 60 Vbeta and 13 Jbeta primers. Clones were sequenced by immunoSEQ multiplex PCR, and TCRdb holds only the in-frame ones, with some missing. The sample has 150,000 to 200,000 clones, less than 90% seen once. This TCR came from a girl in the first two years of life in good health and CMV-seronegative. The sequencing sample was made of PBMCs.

The CDR3 nucleotides read TGTGCCAGCAGTGAAGGAGGACTAGCGGGGTTGGCCAGCTCCTACAATGAGCAGTTCTTC. Protein: CASSEGGLAGLASSYNEQFF. This rearrangement joins TRBV2 to TRBJ2-1, with 12 bases identical to TRBD2. V lost 1 base, J lost 0 bases, and 10 bases stayed unmatched. This CDR3 comprises 20 residues. Germline CDR1 SNHLY, CDR2 FYNNEI.